A selection of T cell receptor beta chains follows, all from one sample in a study of blood T cell repertoires in COVID-19. TCRdb's copy holds only in-frame clones and misses some; the assay was immunoSEQ multiplex PCR. The sample lists roughly 250,000 clones, 88% occurring once. Sample: peripheral blood. All receptors derive from a woman between 25 and 40 years old with acute or convalescent COVID-19. Each CDR3 is given without its conserved first and last residue. The D gene is left open where the match is weak.

>-|TRBJ2-5|TRBV5-6
ASSFSAGQETQY
>-|TRBJ1-5|TRBV7-9
ASSLVGSGNQPQH
>TRBD2|TRBJ2-5|TRBV7-2
ASSLRLAGGQQETQY
>TRBD1|TRBJ1-6|TRBV27
ASTTGGSYNSPLH
>TRBD2|TRBJ2-2|TRBV7-8
ASSPRLAGVPGELF
>-|TRBJ1-3|TRBV18
ASSPSGQIGNTIY
>TRBD1|TRBJ1-6|TRBV19
ASSIVWDRGSPLH
>TRBD1|TRBJ2-1|TRBV6-6
ASRDNRGPSEQF
>TRBD2|TRBJ2-1|TRBV3-1/TRBV3-2
ASSQVPLAGNEQF
>TRBD1|TRBJ1-6|TRBV19
ASSRRDRGSPLH
>-|TRBJ1-4|TRBV18
ASSPQLQGLMF
>-|TRBJ1-2|TRBV12-3/TRBV12-4
ASSFSRVYGYT
>TRBD1|TRBJ2-5|TRBV18
ASSLQQGAAQETQY
>-|TRBJ2-7|TRBV6-1
ASSEADSYEQY
>-|TRBJ2-7|TRBV7-2
ASSFSSPYEQY
>TRBD2|TRBJ2-7|TRBV19
ATSRGGAYEQY
>TRBD2|TRBJ2-7|TRBV27
ASSFNGGRAYEQY
>-|TRBJ2-1|TRBV29-1
SGDGGLNEQF
>-|TRBJ2-2|TRBV5-1
ASSLAAGVPTGELF
>-|TRBJ2-1|TRBV9
ASSASTTGGRF
>TRBD1|TRBJ2-7|TRBV2
ASSDPGTGSYEQY
>-|TRBJ1-1|TRBV12-2
ASRLTANTEAF
>TRBD2|TRBJ2-7|TRBV6-6
ASSPPRREYRNEQY
>-|TRBJ2-1|TRBV12-5
ASGTGSGDEQF
>-|TRBJ1-3|TRBV6-1
ASSEVGPPRGNTIY
>-|TRBJ2-1|TRBV19
ASSIGGSWAERRNEQF
>TRBD1|TRBJ1-1|TRBV9
ASSNRDRVGANTEAF
>TRBD1|TRBJ2-1|TRBV2
ASRLDRAEFEQF
>-|TRBJ1-1|TRBV18
ASSPSKTENTEAF
>-|TRBJ2-2|TRBV7-3
ASSLIRTRNTGELF
>TRBD2|TRBJ2-1|TRBV9
ASSVSSGNYNEQF
>-|TRBJ1-1|TRBV20-1
SAPRGTEAF
>-|TRBJ2-1|TRBV11-3
ASSLIGLPNNEQF
>TRBD1|TRBJ1-1|TRBV15
ATSRGVVETGFRI
>-|TRBJ2-2|TRBV5-4
ASSLGASAHTGELF
>TRBD1|TRBJ1-5|TRBV9
ASSAGQENQPQH
>TRBD1|TRBJ1-6|TRBV7-3
ASSSTGTDNSPLH
>TRBD2|TRBJ2-7|TRBV7-2
ASSPLAGESYEQY
>-|TRBJ1-6|TRBV10-3
AISLKGEYNSPLH
>-|TRBJ1-1|TRBV6-2/TRBV6-3
ASSSWGGHTEAF
>-|TRBJ2-3|TRBV10-3
AISASPVIDTQY
>-|TRBJ2-1|TRBV6-5
ASTPFASSYNEQF
>-|TRBJ1-4|TRBV20-1
SASPPTGTFIEKLF
>-|TRBJ2-7|TRBV27
ASRSGAGLSYEQY
>TRBD2|TRBJ2-3|TRBV2
ASRLLAGASTDTQY
>-|TRBJ2-1|TRBV18
ASSANNEQF
>TRBD2|TRBJ2-1|TRBV6-5
ASSSSGSYEQF
>-|TRBJ2-3|TRBV18
ASSRPPGRDTQY
>TRBD1|TRBJ2-1|TRBV12-3/TRBV12-4
ASSLTGKGEQF
>TRBD1|TRBJ2-1|TRBV4-3
ASSARDREVHEQF
>-|TRBJ1-2|TRBV7-9
ASSARDSPNYGYT
>-|TRBJ1-5|TRBV9
ASSPGGYSNQPQH
>-|TRBJ1-1|TRBV27
ASCPLLTGNTEAF
>-|TRBJ1-6|TRBV18
ASSPVGRNSPLH